What follows are 9 T cell receptor beta chains derived from one specimen sequenced in a study of lung T cells in sarcoidosis with Löfgren's syndrome. In TCRdb, the reads were re-called with MiXCR into one record per CDR3 protein. The data show some 65,000 distinct CDR3 sequences, approximately 22% seen once. The sequenced sample was CD4+ T cells from PBMCs. The receptor source for this set is a human donor with sarcoidosis (Löfgren's syndrome or another form), or a control subject (not recorded which).

This clonotype was counted ten times or more. The CDR3 sequence is CASSNGGLAKNIQYF. DNA for the CDR3: TGTGCCAGCAGTAACGGCGGACTAGCCAAAAACATTCAGTACTTC. The rearrangement joins TRBV25-1 to TRBJ2-4, with a tentative D call TRBD2 (5 bases). V lost 5 bases and J lost 0, with 11 bases in between. CDR1 is MGHDK, CDR2 SYGVNS, per germline. The CDR3 has 15 residues.

This clonotype was detected many times. The chain is built from TRBV6-2 or TRBV6-3 and TRBJ2-7; the D is unclear. The V gene's germline CDR1 is MNHEY and CDR2 SVGEGT. The length of the CDR3 is 12 residues. Between the trimmed V and J ends, which lost 2 bases and 1 base, there was a span of 3 bases. The DNA for the CDR3 is TGTGCCAGCAGTTACCCGTCCTACGAGCAGTACTTC. Its protein product is CASSYPSYEQYF.

The table lists this clonotype with a few counts. The chain joins TRBV5-1 to TRBJ1-5; D might be TRBD1 (6 bases). There are 15 residues in the CDR3. Germline V gene sequence: CDR1 SGHRS, CDR2 YFSETQ. V lost 0 bases, J lost 6 bases, and 13 bases lay in between. Here the CDR3 reads CASSLAPGVGQPQHF. In nucleotides, the CDR3 is TGCGCCAGCAGCTTGGCACCAGGGGTAGGTCAGCCCCAGCATTTT. Together with reference TRBV5-1 and TRBJ1-5, the CDR3 gives the full variable domain: KAGVTQTPRYLIKTRGQQVTLSCSPISGHRSVSWYQQTPGQGLQFLFEYFSETQRNKGNFPGRFSGRQFSNSRSEMNVSTLELGDSALYLCASSLAPGVGQPQHFGDGTRLSIL.

This clonotype appeared a few times. The V call is TRBV12-3 or TRBV12-4, the J call TRBJ2-5; D unclear. V shed 3 bases and J shed 0 bases, with 8 bases lying between them. The CDR3 is made up of 14 amino acids. The CDR3 DNA is TGTGCCAGCAGTTTTGGGGTGAACCAAGAGACCCAGTACTTC. This gives the protein CASSFGVNQETQYF.

This chain links TRBV4-1 with TRBJ1-5; no definite D call. V lost 0 bases, J lost 3 bases, and 3 bases lay in between. Germline loops: CDR1 MGHRA, CDR2 YSYEKL. CDR3 length: 13 amino acids. CDR3 sequence reads: CASSQDHNQPQHF. For the CDR3, the DNA is TGCGCCAGCAGCCAAGATCACAATCAGCCCCAGCATTTT.

At least ten counts were recorded for this clonotype. The CDR3 sequence: CATSRDPTVGYNEQFF. The CDR3 coding sequence is TGTGCCACCAGCAGAGACCCAACGGTGGGCTACAATGAGCAGTTCTTC. The rearrangement joins TRBV15 to TRBJ2-1; unclear D gene. V lost 0 bases and J 3 bases, leaving 12 bases between the germline ends. The CDR3 is 16 residues long. Germline values: CDR1 LNHNV, CDR2 YYDKDF (reference sequence).

This clonotype was observed a few times. The rearrangement joins TRBV12-3 or TRBV12-4 to TRBJ2-1; D gene uncertain. CDR3 size: 12 residues. The V gene lost 6 bases and the J gene lost 6 bases, with 9 bases spanning the gap. The CDR3 sequence: CASSDRVNEQFF. DNA of the CDR3: TGTGCCAGCAGCGACCGGGTCAATGAGCAGTTCTTC.

V usage is TRBV19 and J usage is TRBJ1-1, with D unresolved. The V end was cut by 1 base, the J end by 5 bases, with 11 bases between. CDR3 length: 14 amino acids. The germline V gene has CDR1 LNHDA and CDR2 SQIVND (reference sequence). CDR3 DNA sequence: TGTGCCAGTAGTATAGGGACCCTCGGGACTGAAGCTTTCTTT. It encodes CASSIGTLGTEAFF. The full variable domain, its missing parts supplied by reference TRBV19 and TRBJ1-1, is DGGITQSPKYLFRKEGQNVTLSCEQNLNHDAMYWYRQDPGQGLRLIYYSQIVNDFQKGDIAEGYSVSREKKESFPLTVTSAQKNPTAFYLCASSIGTLGTEAFFGQGTRLTVV.

Turning to this clonotype: Because it lacks the conserved phenylalanine or tryptophan at the end, this CDR3 is likely a read error. This sequence joins TRBV6-1 and TRBJ1-1, with D possibly being TRBD1 (5 bases). V lost 9 bases and J lost 3, with 14 bases in between. The CDR3 has 13 amino acids. The V gene's germline CDR1 is MNHNS and CDR2 SASEGT. DNA for the CDR3: TGTGCCAGTGCGCCGACAGTGGACACTGAAGCTTTCTCT. Amino acid sequence: CASAPTVDTEAFS.